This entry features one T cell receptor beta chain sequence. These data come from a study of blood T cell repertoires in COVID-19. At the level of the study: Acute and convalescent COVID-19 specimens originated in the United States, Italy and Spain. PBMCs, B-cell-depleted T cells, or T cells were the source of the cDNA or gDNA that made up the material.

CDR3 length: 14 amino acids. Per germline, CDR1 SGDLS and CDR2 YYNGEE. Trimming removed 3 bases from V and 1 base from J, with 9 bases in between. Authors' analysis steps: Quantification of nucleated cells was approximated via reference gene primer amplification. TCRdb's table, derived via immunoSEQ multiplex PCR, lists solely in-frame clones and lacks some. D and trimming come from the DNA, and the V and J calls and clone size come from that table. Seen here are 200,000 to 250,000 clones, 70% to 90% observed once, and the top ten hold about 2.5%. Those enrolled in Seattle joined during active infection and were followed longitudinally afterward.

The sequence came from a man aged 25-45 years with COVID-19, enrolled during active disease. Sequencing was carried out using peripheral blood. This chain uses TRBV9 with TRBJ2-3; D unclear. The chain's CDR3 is CASSAPAGTDTQYF. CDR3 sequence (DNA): TGTGCCAGCAGCGCCCCGGCGGGCACAGATACGCAGTATTTT.